This T cell receptor beta chain was recovered during a study of tumor-infiltrating lymphocytes in primary liver carcinoma. Bulk tissue was left unsorted, and RNA and DNA were co-extracted from 20-30 mg of it. Surgical resection served as treatment for the primary liver carcinoma of these patients. Synthesis of TCR beta cDNA was carried out from 500 ng total RNA with a constant-region primer. ARM-PCR was slightly modified, and three nested multiplex PCR rounds with it gave rise to the TCR beta libraries. Investigators reported that the first two PCR rounds, at 10 cycles each, used TRBV1-TRBV30 forward primers with a C-beta reverse primer. TCRdb processed the multiplex PCR reads anew with MiXCR; each CDR3 protein has one entry. In the table there are around 80,000 distinct CDR3 sequences, about three quarters of which are singletons. Remarks on this clonotype: Its antigen is currently unknown.

The ends were cut back, 3 bases at V and 7 bases at J, with 13 bases in the middle. CDR3 length equals 14 residues. The germline CDR1 and CDR2 sequences are SGHAT and FQNNGV. General study results and limits: Tumor top-250-clone fraction significantly exceeded that of blood (p = 0.039).

The V gene is TRBV11-2, the J gene TRBJ2-1; D is undetermined. The source is a middle-aged man with primary liver carcinoma and hepatitis B virus infection. The source material was tumor-adjacent normal liver tissue. The CDR3 here is CASSFSGVYNEQFF. In nucleotides, the CDR3 is TGTGCCAGCAGCTTCTCTGGGGTCTATAATGAGCAGTTCTTC.